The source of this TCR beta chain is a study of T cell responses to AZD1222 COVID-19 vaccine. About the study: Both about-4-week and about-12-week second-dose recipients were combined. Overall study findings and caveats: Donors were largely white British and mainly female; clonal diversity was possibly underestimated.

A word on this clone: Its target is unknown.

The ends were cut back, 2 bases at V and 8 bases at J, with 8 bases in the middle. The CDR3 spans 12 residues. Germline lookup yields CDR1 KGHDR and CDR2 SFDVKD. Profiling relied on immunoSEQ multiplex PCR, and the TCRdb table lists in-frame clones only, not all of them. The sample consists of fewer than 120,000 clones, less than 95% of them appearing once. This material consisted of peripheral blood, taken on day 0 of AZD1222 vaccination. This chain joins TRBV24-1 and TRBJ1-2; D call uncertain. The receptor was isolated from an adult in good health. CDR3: CATSDSGRGYTF. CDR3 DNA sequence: TGTGCCACCAGTGATTCAGGTCGGGGCTACACCTTC.